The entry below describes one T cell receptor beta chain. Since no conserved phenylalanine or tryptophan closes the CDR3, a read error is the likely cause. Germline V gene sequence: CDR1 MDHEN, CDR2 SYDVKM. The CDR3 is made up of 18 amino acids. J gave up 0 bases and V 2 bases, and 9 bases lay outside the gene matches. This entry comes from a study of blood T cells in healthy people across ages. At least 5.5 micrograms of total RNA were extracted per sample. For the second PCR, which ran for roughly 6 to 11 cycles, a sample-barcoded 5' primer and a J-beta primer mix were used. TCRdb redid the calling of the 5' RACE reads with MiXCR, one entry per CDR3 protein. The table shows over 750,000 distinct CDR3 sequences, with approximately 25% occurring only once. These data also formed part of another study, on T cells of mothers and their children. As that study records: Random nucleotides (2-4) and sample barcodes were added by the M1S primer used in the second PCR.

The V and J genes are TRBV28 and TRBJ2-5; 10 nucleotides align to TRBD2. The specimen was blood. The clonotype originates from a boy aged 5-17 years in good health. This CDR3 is CASSLPSETSGHQETQYL. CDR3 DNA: TGTGCCAGCAGTTTACCATCGGAGACTAGCGGGCACCAAGAGACCCAGTACCTC.